This TCR beta chain is from a study of T cell repertoires in aging, cancer and after chemotherapy. The wider study: About 9 million TCR reads made up the full dataset. Study results and limitations: Loss of evenness, beyond lost richness, contributed to age-related TCR diversity decline in cancer patients. Age-matched healthy donors had significantly more diverse, less clonal blood TCR repertoires than untreated cancer patients. In each cancer cohort, median generation probability increased across chemotherapy, suggesting thymic output rebounded.

Points on this clonotype: Its antigen is unknown. This could be a read error, since a much larger clone is one nucleotide away. A read error is likely, as this CDR3 ends without the conserved phenylalanine or tryptophan.

TRB rearrangements spanning V, D and J were amplified using mixed TRB-A/B primers. Using its own MiXCR run on the multiplex PCR reads, TCRdb lists one record per CDR3 protein. The profile shows over 5,500 distinct CDR3 sequences, roughly 35% of them singletons. Amplification of TCR beta used genomic DNA extracted from peripheral blood. The CDR3 covers 12 residues. Per the germline V gene, CDR1 is SQVTM and CDR2 is ANQGSEA. Trimming took off 8 bases at V and 5 bases at J, with 15 bases between the two ends. This TCR came from a human donor with a blood cancer. Sequenced: blood. The chain links TRBV29-1 to TRBJ1-1, with D tentatively TRBD1 (5 bases). The CDR3 DNA sequence: TGCAGCATCAGGACCGGGGGGACTGAAGCTTTCATT. Its translation: CSIRTGGTEAFI.